This T cell receptor (beta chain) emerged from a study of T cell responses to AZD1222 COVID-19 vaccine. General observations from the study: Donors in the cohort were predominantly white British and more often female, and clonal diversity was possibly underestimated. Repertoires were obtained only post-peak T cell response.

Remarks on this clone: The target antigen is unknown. The same CDR3 can be traced to other DNA sequences in this sample.

The assay was immunoSEQ multiplex PCR, and TCRdb's table has in-frame clones only and misses some. The profile covers tens of thousands of clones, with around 89% appearing a single time and over 25% taken by the ten largest. The CDR3 has 14 amino acids. V shed 6 bases and J 2 bases; nucleotides not matched to a gene: 4. CDR1 MNHEY and CDR2 SVGAGI come from the germline V gene. The sequence came from an adult who received the AZD1222 COVID-19 vaccine. This specimen consisted of peripheral blood, obtained 28 days after the second AZD1222 dose. This chain links TRBV6-5 with TRBJ2-7; 10 bases line up with TRBD1. The CDR3 sequence: CASSPGQGAYEQYF. CDR3 in DNA: TGTGCCAGCAGCCCAGGACAGGGGGCCTACGAGCAGTACTTC.